These 21 T cell receptor beta chains originate from one sample sequenced in a study of T cells in localized non-small cell lung cancer. Libraries were prepared by immunoSEQ multiplex PCR; TCRdb keeps only in-frame clonotypes and omits some of them. The table has tens of thousands of clones, 75% to 85% seen once. The material was peripheral blood, obtained before any cancer treatment. The receptors were gathered from a female donor over 55 with stage I lung adenocarcinoma.

V gene TRBV27 combines with J gene TRBJ2-1, with D possibly being TRBD2 (5 bases). This CDR3 is built from 12 residues. Trimming took 0 bases from V and 9 from J, leaving 6 bases between them. Germline V CDR1 and CDR2: MNHEY, SMNVEV (reference sequence). The CDR3 loop is CASSLSSGEQFF. As DNA, the CDR3 is TGTGCCAGCAGTTTATCGAGCGGTGAGCAGTTCTTC.

This rearrangement joins TRBV5-4 to TRBJ1-3; the D gene is possibly TRBD1 (6 bases). Germline loops: CDR1 SGHNT, CDR2 YYREEE (reference sequence). V gave up 0 bases and J gave up 1 base, with 11 bases separating them. The CDR3 has 16 residues. As DNA, the CDR3 is TGTGCCAGCAGCTTGGACAGGGTAGTGTCTGGAAACACCATATATTTT. It codes for CASSLDRVVSGNTIYF.

This chain links TRBV7-6 with TRBJ2-2, with D perhaps matching TRBD1 (6 bases). The CDR3 consists of 18 residues. The V and J ends lost 1 base and 4 bases respectively, with 19 bases between them. Per germline, CDR1 SGHVS and CDR2 FNYEAQ. As DNA, the CDR3 is TGTGCCAGCAGCTTAGAGTCTACTCCAGGGGTGGGCACCGGGGAGCTGTTTTTT. This codes for CASSLESTPGVGTGELFF.

This chain uses TRBV10-3 with TRBJ2-5; 9 nucleotides match TRBD1. There are 17 residues in the CDR3. V lost 0 bases to trimming and J lost 3 bases; unmatched junction nucleotides: 8. From germline, CDR1 is ENHRY and CDR2 SYGVKD. The CDR3 DNA reads as TGTGCCATCAGTGAGTCGGACGGGACAGGGCGAAAAGAGACCCAGTACTTC. Translating gives CAISESDGTGRKETQYF.

V and J are TRBV7-8 and TRBJ2-2, with 10 bases matching TRBD1. The junction had 4 bases not matched to a gene; V was cut back by 2 bases and J by 4 bases. This CDR3 has 16 residues. Looked up from germline, CDR1 is SGHVS and CDR2 is FQNEAQ. The CDR3 here is CASSLPTGGSTGELFF. CDR3 in DNA: TGTGCCAGCAGCTTACCGACAGGGGGCTCCACCGGGGAGCTGTTTTTT.

The chain links TRBV7-6 to TRBJ1-4; TRBD1 might be the D (6 bases). V was clipped by 5 bases and J by 0 bases, with 16 bases between them. In germline, CDR1 is SGHVS, CDR2 FNYEAQ. There are 17 residues in the CDR3. Written as DNA, the CDR3 is TGTGCCAGCAGCCGGTGGGGGCCACAATCAACTAATGAAAAACTGTTTTTT. As protein: CASSRWGPQSTNEKLFF.

Worth noting for this clone: Relative to the germline gene, one junction end is altered; a read error may explain this. The V and J genes are TRBV6-5 and TRBJ2-7; possible D gene TRBD2, 5 bases. CDR1 is MNHEY, CDR2 SVGAGI, per germline. The CDR3 extends over 13 amino acids. The CDR3: CAISEASFGEQYF. The CDR3 coding sequence is TGTGCCATCAGTGAGGCTAGCTTCGGTGAGCAGTACTTC.

This sequence joins TRBV6-5 and TRBJ2-5; D is possibly TRBD1 (6 bases). V dropped 5 bases and J dropped 4 bases, with 17 bases sitting between them. The CDR3 extends over 15 amino acids. Germline CDR1 MNHEY, CDR2 SVGAGI. This CDR3 reads CASSVQGGIGETQYF. In nucleotides, the CDR3 is TGTGCCAGCAGTGTACAGGGTGGCATAGGAGAGACCCAGTACTTC.

J is TRBJ2-6 and V is TRBV29-1; maybe TRBD1 (5 bases). The CDR3 spans 18 residues. Germline V gene sequence: CDR1 SQVTM, CDR2 ANQGSEA. Deletions cut 4 bases from V and 0 bases from J, with 19 bases between. As DNA, the CDR3 is TGCAGCGTTGTCTCCGCTGGGGCAGGGCACTCTGGGGCCAACGTCCTGACTTTC. Its translation is CSVVSAGAGHSGANVLTF.

The chain uses TRBV5-4 and TRBJ2-1; 7 nucleotides match TRBD2. Germline CDR1 and CDR2: SGHNT and YYREEE (reference sequence). V lost 5 bases, J lost 8 bases, and 19 bases stayed unmatched. The CDR3 loop spans 17 amino acids. CDR3 bases: TGTGCCAGCAGGGGGGGAGGGCCTGTACAGAGCGGGGATGAGCAGTTCTTC. Protein sequence: CASRGGGPVQSGDEQFF.

The chain combines TRBV18 with TRBJ2-2, with 9 nucleotides matching TRBD1. Germline-derived CDR1 and CDR2 are KGHSH and LQKENI. The CDR3 spans 14 residues. The J segment lost 5 bases and the V segment lost 5 bases, leaving 3 bases of the junction unmatched. The CDR3 DNA is TGTGCCAGCTCAGTACAGGGGGCGACCGGGGAGCTGTTTTTT. Translating gives CASSVQGATGELFF.

This clone has just one count. The chain carries TRBV7-2 and TRBJ1-5; the match to TRBD1 covers 9 bases. V was clipped by 5 bases and J by 5 bases; unmatched bases: 7. Germline CDR1 and CDR2: SGHTA and FQGNSA. The CDR3 spans 15 residues. The CDR3 reads CASSQGQGNYQPQHF. DNA for the CDR3: TGTGCCAGCAGCCAGGGACAGGGCAATTATCAGCCCCAGCATTTT.

The sample holds one count of this clone. V and J are TRBV4-3 and TRBJ2-7, with 10 bases fitting TRBD1. There are 16 residues in the CDR3. V gave up 0 bases and J gave up 4 bases; unmatched junction bases: 6. Germline CDR1 and CDR2: LGHNA and YSLEER. The CDR3 loop is CASSQDYDRGLYEQYF. In nucleotides, the CDR3 is TGCGCCAGCAGCCAAGATTACGACAGGGGGCTATACGAGCAGTACTTC.

The chain is built from TRBV6-1 and TRBJ2-6; D is unresolved. CDR1 is MNHNS and CDR2 is SASEGT in the germline V gene. The CDR3 is made up of 12 amino acids. The V end was cut by 10 bases, the J end by 0 bases, with 4 bases between. The CDR3 nucleotides read TGTGCCACCCACTCTGGGGCCAACGTCCTGACTTTC. Encoded protein: CATHSGANVLTF.

The chain joins TRBV2 to TRBJ1-5; maybe TRBD1 (6 bases). The CDR3 totals 14 residues. V was cut by 2 bases and J by 2 bases, with 7 bases left in between. Germline loops: CDR1 SNHLY, CDR2 FYNNEI. The CDR3 spells CASSENRGNQPQHF. CDR3 nucleotide sequence: TGTGCCAGCAGTGAAAACAGGGGCAATCAGCCCCAGCATTTT.

The genes are TRBV5-1 and TRBJ2-1; 10 nucleotides line up with TRBD2. Germline values: CDR1 SGHRS, CDR2 YFSETQ. The CDR3 is made up of 17 amino acids. V lost 0 bases and J lost 4; bases outside the gene matches: 7. For the CDR3, the DNA is TGCGCCAGCAGCTTGGTTCCTTTAGCGGGGGGTTACAATGAGCAGTTCTTC. It encodes CASSLVPLAGGYNEQFF.

The chain carries TRBV19 and TRBJ1-1; 7 nucleotides agree with TRBD1. Losses at the gene ends were 4 bases for V and 6 bases for J; bases not matched to a gene: 14. The CDR3 consists of 16 residues. CDR1 is LNHDA and CDR2 is SQIVND in the germline V gene (reference sequence). In DNA, the CDR3 is TGTGCCAGTAGTAGGAGGGTAGAGGGGGCTATCTCTGAAGCTTTCTTT. It translates to CASSRRVEGAISEAFF.

The chain joins TRBV6-1 to TRBJ1-4; 10 nucleotides align to TRBD1. This CDR3 is 15 amino acids long. Losses at the gene ends were 4 bases for V and 6 bases for J; bases not matched to a gene: 5. Germline V CDR1 and CDR2: MNHNS, SASEGT. The DNA for the CDR3 is TGTGCCAGCAGTGGCTCCGGGACAGGGGATGAAAAACTGTTTTTT. Amino acid sequence: CASSGSGTGDEKLFF.

In DNA, the CDR3 is TGTGCCAGTAGTCCCAGCGGGAGCTACGAGCAGTACTTC. Its protein product is CASSPSGSYEQYF. V usage is TRBV19 and J usage is TRBJ2-7; 8 nucleotides line up with TRBD2. This CDR3 has 13 amino acids. Germline V gene data show CDR1 as LNHDA and CDR2 as SQIVND (reference sequence). With V trimmed by 5 bases and J by 3 bases, 3 bases remained unmatched.

The CDR3 DNA reads TGTGCCAGCTCCCCTTTGACTTCCTACGAGCAGTACTTC. This gives the protein CASSPLTSYEQYF. The rearrangement links TRBV7-6 to TRBJ2-7, with D unresolved. The CDR3 runs to 13 residues. Per germline, CDR1 SGHVS and CDR2 FNYEAQ. V was clipped by 8 bases and J by 1 base, with 12 bases between them.

The chain has TRBV2 and TRBJ1-1; D not certain. CDR1 is SNHLY, CDR2 FYNNEI, per germline. V dropped 0 bases and J dropped 6 bases, with 8 bases sitting between them. The CDR3 covers 13 residues. The CDR3 DNA sequence: TGTGCCAGCAGTGAAGCGCTTCGAGCTGAAGCTTTCTTT. The encoded protein is CASSEALRAEAFF.